This TCR beta chain was recovered during a study of technical replicates of blood from a few donors. Repertoires were generated with immunoSEQ multiplex PCR, while TCRdb's copy carries only in-frame clones and drops some. The sample carries more than 90,000 clones, almost 97% recorded once. The ends lost 5 bases at V and 6 bases at J; junction bases unmatched: 6. From germline, CDR1 is MNHEY and CDR2 SMNVEV (reference sequence). The CDR3 consists of 14 residues. V usage is TRBV27 and J usage is TRBJ1-5; 8 bases match TRBD1. This clonotype was obtained from a human donor in good health. The sample taken for sequencing was T cells isolated from PBMCs. The CDR3 spells CASSLDRVGQPQHF. The CDR3 DNA sequence: TGTGCCAGCAGTCTGGACAGGGTGGGTCAGCCCCAGCATTTT.